This is a list of T cell receptor beta chains from one sample in a study of blood T cell repertoires in COVID-19. Repertoires were generated with immunoSEQ multiplex PCR, while TCRdb's copy carries only in-frame clones and drops some. The repertoire has a few hundred thousand clones, roughly four fifths of them found once; the top ten carry roughly 8.7%. The source material was PBMCs or T cells enriched from blood (not recorded which). The source of these receptors is a man aged 35 to 55 who had recovered from COVID-19. CDR3s include the opening cysteine and the closing phenylalanine or tryptophan. The order of the fields is CDR3 length, clone size, D gene, J gene, V gene, CDR3 protein, CDR3 DNA. The D gene is left open where the match is weak. Size tells how often a clone was seen (once, few, many) or the class of an expanded clone, and some rows leave it out.

>16|-|TRBD1|TRBJ1-2|TRBV6-1
CASSEDHTQGIYGYTF
TGTGCCAGCAGTGAAGACCACACACAGGGGATCTATGGCTACACCTTC
>15|-|TRBD1|TRBJ2-7|TRBV5-1
CASSSPGQGTYEQYF
TGCGCCAGCAGCTCCCCGGGACAGGGGACCTACGAGCAGTACTTC
>16|-|-|TRBJ2-7|TRBV5-5
CASSLAAAAFNYEQYF
TGTGCCAGCAGCTTGGCGGCCGCGGCATTCAACTACGAGCAGTACTTC
>14|-|-|TRBJ1-3|TRBV5-1
CASSAGGSGNTIYF
TGCGCCAGCAGCGCAGGAGGGTCTGGAAACACCATATATTTT
>15|-|TRBD2|TRBJ2-5|TRBV30
CAWSPGLDPQETQYF
TGTGCCTGGAGCCCGGGACTAGACCCTCAGGAGACCCAGTACTTC
>16|-|TRBD1|TRBJ1-5|TRBV5-1
CASSLDGQGSNQPQHF
TGCGCCAGCAGCTTGGACGGACAGGGCAGCAATCAGCCCCAGCATTTT
>11|-|TRBD1|TRBJ2-7|TRBV20-1
CSAFRGREQYF
TGCAGTGCTTTCAGGGGGCGCGAGCAGTACTTC
>15|once|TRBD1|TRBJ2-7|TRBV4-1
CASSQAPGQGYEQYF
TGCGCCAGCAGCCAAGCCCCGGGACAGGGGTACGAGCAGTACTTC
>11|-|-|TRBJ1-1|TRBV6-5
CASGRGTEAFF
TGTGCCAGCGGCAGGGGTACTGAAGCTTTCTTT
>16|-|TRBD2|TRBJ2-5|TRBV5-6
CASSPPSGGAEETQYF
TGTGCCAGCAGCCCGCCTAGCGGGGGGGCCGAGGAGACCCAGTACTTC
>15|-|-|TRBJ2-5|TRBV10-1
CASSESFDRIETQYF
TGCGCCAGCAGTGAGTCCTTCGACAGGATAGAGACCCAGTACTTC
>17|-|TRBD1|TRBJ1-4|TRBV30
CAWSALLPGQGVEKLFF
TGTGCCTGGAGCGCCTTACTCCCGGGACAGGGAGTTGAAAAACTGTTTTTT
>15|few|-|TRBJ1-1|TRBV7-9
CASSIADRQNTEAFF
TGTGCCAGCAGCATCGCCGACAGGCAAAACACTGAAGCTTTCTTT
>14|once|TRBD2|TRBJ2-1|TRBV27
CASYTSGLYNEQFF
TGTGCCAGCTATACTAGCGGGCTGTACAATGAGCAGTTCTTC
>15|-|TRBD1|TRBJ1-1|TRBV4-2
CASSQAPGQPIEAFF
TGTGCCAGCAGCCAAGCACCGGGACAGCCCATAGAAGCTTTCTTT
>13|-|TRBD2|TRBJ2-7|TRBV19
CASSVTSGYEQYF
TGTGCCAGTAGTGTTACTAGCGGCTACGAGCAGTACTTC
>13|-|TRBD1|TRBJ1-2|TRBV29-1
CSVGTGRTNSYTF
TGCAGCGTGGGGACAGGGAGGACTAATAGCTACACCTTC
>13|-|-|TRBJ1-1|TRBV5-6
CASSLGFGTEAFF
TGTGCCAGCAGCTTGGGTTTCGGGACTGAAGCTTTCTTT
>13|-|TRBD1|TRBJ1-2|TRBV5-6
CASSIGQGFGYTF
TGTGCCAGCAGCATTGGACAGGGCTTTGGCTACACCTTC
>16|-|TRBD1|TRBJ2-3|TRBV5-1
CASSLSRTGSVDTQYF
TGCGCCAGCAGCTTGTCTCGGACAGGGTCGGTAGATACGCAGTATTTT
>18|-|TRBD1|TRBJ2-3|TRBV14
CASSQGIRQGTGTDTQYF
TGTGCCAGCAGCCAAGGAATCCGACAGGGTACGGGCACAGATACGCAGTATTTT
>13|-|-|TRBJ1-2|TRBV29-1
CSALVIRVGGYTF
TGCAGCGCCCTGGTAATCCGGGTTGGTGGCTACACCTTC
>14|-|-|TRBJ1-2|TRBV30
CARTPTGSFYGYTF
TGTGCCCGGACCCCGACAGGTTCTTTCTATGGCTACACCTTC
>11|-|-|TRBJ1-1|TRBV20-1
CSARASTQAFF
TGCAGTGCTAGAGCCTCCACTCAAGCTTTCTTT
>14|-|-|TRBJ2-3|TRBV6-4
CASSSGGGKDTQYF
TGTGCCAGCAGTTCTGGGGGGGGCAAAGATACGCAGTATTTT
>14|-|-|TRBJ2-2|TRBV3-1/TRBV3-2
CASRHAKETGELFF
TGTGCCAGCAGACATGCAAAGGAGACCGGGGAGCTGTTTTTT
>13|-|-|TRBJ1-2|TRBV29-1
CSVARQSYYGYTF
TGCAGCGTTGCCCGACAGTCTTACTATGGCTACACCTTC
>15|-|-|TRBJ1-2|TRBV14
CASSQDEGRGYGYTF
TGTGCCAGCAGCCAAGATGAGGGGAGGGGCTATGGCTACACCTTC
>14|-|TRBD2|TRBJ2-1|TRBV5-1
CASSERGAYNEQFF
TGCGCCAGCAGCGAGCGGGGGGCCTACAATGAGCAGTTCTTC
>14|-|-|TRBJ1-2|TRBV5-4
CASSLGDGGYGYTF
TGTGCCAGCAGCTTGGGGGACGGGGGCTATGGCTACACCTTC
>13|-|-|TRBJ1-1|TRBV11-2
CASSSYLNTEAFF
TGTGCCAGCAGTTCCTATTTGAACACTGAAGCTTTCTTT
>11|-|-|TRBJ1-1|TRBV7-9
CASSRQGGAFF
TGTGCCAGCAGCCGCCAAGGAGGCGCTTTCTTT
>13|-|-|TRBJ2-3|TRBV12-3/TRBV12-4
CASSRGGRDTQYF
TGTGCCAGCAGTCGAGGAGGGAGGGATACGCAGTATTTT